A selection of T cell receptor beta chains follows, all from one sample in a study of Ad26.COV2.S vaccination and SARS-CoV-2 variants. TCRdb's table, derived via immunoSEQ multiplex PCR, lists solely in-frame clones and lacks some. The table lists about 680,000 clones, more than 80% of them singletons. Here the sequenced sample was peripheral blood, taken in a trial of Ad26.COV2.S vaccine versus placebo. The receptors here all came from a person between 18 and 65 years old who received the Ad26.COV2.S COVID-19 vaccine or a placebo. The conserved cysteine and the conserved F or W are not part of the CDR3 here.

v_gene	j_gene	CDR3aa
TRBV9	TRBJ2-3	ASSVGAADTQY
TRBV20-1	TRBJ2-1	SASFLAGASEQF
TRBV6-5	TRBJ1-2	ASSYSQVYGYT
TRBV3-1/TRBV3-2	TRBJ1-4	ASSQVPGFNEKLF
TRBV7-9	TRBJ2-1	ASSLDDGEQF
TRBV27	TRBJ1-3	ASSPSYFSGNTIY
TRBV3-1/TRBV3-2	TRBJ2-3	ASSLRGAPSTDTQY
TRBV6-8	TRBJ2-3	ASSKNWDSRTPSTDTQY
TRBV29-1	TRBJ1-1	SVQPGQWTEAF
TRBV18	TRBJ1-3	ASSPSGFGAGNTIY
TRBV9	TRBJ1-1	ASSLRTGWNTEAF
TRBV6-6	TRBJ2-1	ASSYLTPEQF
TRBV29-1	TRBJ2-7	SVGGQGAYEQY
TRBV7-8	TRBJ2-7	ASSLSTRSVWEQY
TRBV12-3/TRBV12-4	TRBJ1-1	ASSFAGSTEAF
TRBV7-3	TRBJ2-1	ASSFLAGGLNEQF
TRBV2	TRBJ2-1	ASSEESSYNEQF
TRBV5-8	TRBJ1-2	ASSFPGRVYYGYT
TRBV19	TRBJ2-7	ASSQQGASYEQY
TRBV4-3	TRBJ2-2	ASSQETGGAANTGELF
TRBV29-1	TRBJ1-1	SVEFLGQTVNTEAF
TRBV24-1	TRBJ2-2	ATSDGTIGLGELF
TRBV18	TRBJ1-2	ASSRQGYGYT
TRBV4-2	TRBJ2-7	ASSSRTSGISEQY
TRBV10-3	TRBJ2-7	AISEPGQGTYEQY
TRBV27	TRBJ1-4	ASSLMGAVRNEKLF
TRBV19	TRBJ1-5	ASSSGLGTRPQH
TRBV12-3/TRBV12-4	TRBJ1-2	ASGGRNGYT
TRBV6-5	TRBJ2-3	ASRKGQSLTDTQY
TRBV9	TRBJ1-2	ASSVTSWDNYGYT
TRBV19	TRBJ1-2	ASNLGEGGYT
TRBV7-9	TRBJ2-2	ASRVGGGPNTGELF
TRBV19	TRBJ2-7	ATRGFYEQY